The present T cell receptor (beta chain) was sequenced within a study of cytomegalovirus exposure and HLA in healthy donors. Findings and caveats of the study: Certain indistinguishable V segments, among them TRBV6-2 and TRBV6-3, were excluded.

PCR used 60 Vbeta primers and 13 Jbeta primers. Method: immunoSEQ multiplex PCR; TCRdb's copy keeps in-frame clones and lacks some. The sample includes 170,000 or so clones, about 80% seen only once; the top ten take 6% to 7.5%. This clone was recorded once. Its target is not known. The V end lost 10 bases, the J end lost 2 bases, and 11 bases lay between the germline ends. The V gene's germline CDR1 is ENHRY and CDR2 SYGVKD. The CDR3 runs 12 residues. V gene TRBV10-3 combines with J gene TRBJ2-5; D remains unclear. This sequence originates from a man between 25 and 39 years old in good health and CMV-seropositive. The sequencing input was PBMCs. This CDR3 reads CATQTGQETQYF. The DNA for the CDR3 is TGTGCCACACAAACCGGGCAAGAGACCCAGTACTTC.